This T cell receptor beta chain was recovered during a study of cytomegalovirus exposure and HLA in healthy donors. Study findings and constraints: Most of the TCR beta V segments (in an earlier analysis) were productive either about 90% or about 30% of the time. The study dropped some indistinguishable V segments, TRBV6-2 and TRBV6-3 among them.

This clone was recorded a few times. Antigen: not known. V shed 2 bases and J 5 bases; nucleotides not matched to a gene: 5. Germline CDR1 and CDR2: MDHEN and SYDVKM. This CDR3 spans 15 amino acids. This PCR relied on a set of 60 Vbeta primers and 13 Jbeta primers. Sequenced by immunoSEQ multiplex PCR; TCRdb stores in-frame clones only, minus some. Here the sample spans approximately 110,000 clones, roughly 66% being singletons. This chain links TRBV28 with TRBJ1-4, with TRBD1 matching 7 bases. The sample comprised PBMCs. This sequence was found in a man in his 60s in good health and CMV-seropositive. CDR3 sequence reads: CASSLNQGENEKLFF. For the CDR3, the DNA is TGTGCCAGCAGTTTAAACCAGGGGGAGAATGAAAAACTGTTTTTT.